The 7 T cell receptor beta chains below all came from one sample that was sequenced in a study of a mutant IDH1 vaccine in newly diagnosed glioma. Their antigen targets remain unknown. TCRdb's copy holds only in-frame clones and misses some; the assay was immunoSEQ multiplex PCR. Of around 30,000 clones in the sample, about nine tenths were seen once. Time point denoted: week 47, end of study. Vaccination comprised doses that each held 300 ug of mutant IDH1 20-mer peptide, plus topical imiquimod. The sequencing here drew on PBMCs, taken from a glioma patient whose treatment included an IDH1 peptide vaccine. The receptors derive from a man aged 40-49 years with glioma.

This sequence joins TRBV10-2 and TRBJ1-6, with D tentatively TRBD1 (5 bases). CDR3 length: 14 amino acids. Germline lookup yields CDR1 WSHSY and CDR2 SAAADI. V was trimmed by 4 bases and J by 9 bases, leaving 13 bases between them. The CDR3 bases are TGCGCCAGCAGTGTCACCCAGGGCGGTTCACCCCTCCACTTT. It is translated as CASSVTQGGSPLHF.

The CDR3 is CASSVPGGTTDTQYF. The CDR3 bases are TGTGCCAGTAGTGTCCCGGGGGGGACCACAGATACGCAGTATTTT. This chain connects TRBV19 to TRBJ2-3; TRBD2 matches 8 bases. This CDR3 has 15 residues. Germline loops: CDR1 LNHDA, CDR2 SQIVND (reference sequence). V shed 5 bases, J shed 2 bases, and the junction held 6 bases outside the gene matches.

The V call is TRBV29-1, the J call TRBJ1-3, with D unclear. The CDR3 sequence is 12 residues long. The germline gives CDR1 SQVTM, CDR2 ANQGSEA. Trimming pared 4 bases from V and 6 bases from J, leaving 10 bases between. The CDR3 is CSVGGGTNTIYF. In nucleotides, the CDR3 is TGCAGCGTTGGCGGCGGTACAAACACCATATATTTT.

The CDR3 protein is CASSLSGRTEGGPQHF. Written as DNA, the CDR3 is TGTGCCAGCAGCTTATCCGGACGGACCGAGGGGGGGCCCCAGCATTTT. The chain has TRBV7-9 and TRBJ1-5, with TRBD1 as a possible D gene (6 bases). CDR3 length: 16 residues. Germline CDR1 and CDR2: SEHNR and FQNEAQ (reference sequence). V lost 2 bases and J 9 bases, leaving 20 bases between the germline ends.

The J gene is TRBJ2-7, the V gene TRBV28, with D unresolved. The germline gives CDR1 MDHEN, CDR2 SYDVKM. Trimming left V 7 bases short and J 2 bases short, with 9 bases between. The CDR3 is 12 residues long. The CDR3 DNA is TGTGCCAGCAACGAGTATACCTACGAGCAGTACTTC. This sequence encodes CASNEYTYEQYF.

This clone was picked up one time. The chain joins TRBV19 to TRBJ1-5; D is undetermined. Trimming took off 1 base at V and 6 bases at J, with 7 bases between the two ends. The CDR3 runs to 13 residues. Germline-derived CDR1 and CDR2 are LNHDA and SQIVND (reference sequence). The DNA for the CDR3 is TGTGCCAGTAGTATAGGGAGAACTCAGCCCCAGCATTTT. Protein sequence: CASSIGRTQPQHF.

The CDR3 DNA sequence: TGTGCCTGGGGAAAGGGCACTGAAGCTTTCTTT. It yields the protein CAWGKGTEAFF. J is TRBJ1-1 and V is TRBV30; D gene ambiguous. V lost 5 bases and J lost 4, with 8 bases in between. Per germline, CDR1 GTSNPN and CDR2 SVGIG (reference sequence). There are 11 residues in the CDR3.